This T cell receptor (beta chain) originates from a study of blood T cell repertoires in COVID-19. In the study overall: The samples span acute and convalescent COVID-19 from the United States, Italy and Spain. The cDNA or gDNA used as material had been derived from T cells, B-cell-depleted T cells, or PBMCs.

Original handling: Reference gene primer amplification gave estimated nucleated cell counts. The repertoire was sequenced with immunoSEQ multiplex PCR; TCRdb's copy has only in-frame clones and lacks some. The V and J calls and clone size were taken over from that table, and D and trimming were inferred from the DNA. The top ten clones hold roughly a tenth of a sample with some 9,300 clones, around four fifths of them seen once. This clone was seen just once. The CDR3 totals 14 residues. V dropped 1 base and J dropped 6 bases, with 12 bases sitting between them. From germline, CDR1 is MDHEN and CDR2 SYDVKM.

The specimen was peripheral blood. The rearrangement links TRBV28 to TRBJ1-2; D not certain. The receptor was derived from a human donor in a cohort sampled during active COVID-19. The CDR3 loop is CASSLSPRRDGYTF. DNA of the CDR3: TGTGCCAGCAGTTTATCCCCCAGGCGGGATGGCTACACCTTC.